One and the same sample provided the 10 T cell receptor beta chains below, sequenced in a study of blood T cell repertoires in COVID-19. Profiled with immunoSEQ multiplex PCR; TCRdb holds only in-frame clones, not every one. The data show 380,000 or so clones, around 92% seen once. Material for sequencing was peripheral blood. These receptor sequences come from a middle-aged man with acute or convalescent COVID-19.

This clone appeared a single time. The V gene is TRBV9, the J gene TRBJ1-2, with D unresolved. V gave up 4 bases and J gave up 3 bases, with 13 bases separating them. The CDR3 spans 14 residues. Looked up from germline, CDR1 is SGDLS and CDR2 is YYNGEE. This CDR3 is CASSPYRSDYGYTF. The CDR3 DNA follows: TGTGCCAGCAGCCCCTACCGTTCCGACTATGGCTACACCTTC.

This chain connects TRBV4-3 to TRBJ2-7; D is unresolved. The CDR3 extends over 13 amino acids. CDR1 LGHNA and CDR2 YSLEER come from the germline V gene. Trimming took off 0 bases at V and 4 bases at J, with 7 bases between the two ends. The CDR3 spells CASSQDGRYEQYF. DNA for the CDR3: TGCGCCAGCAGCCAAGATGGGCGATACGAGCAGTACTTC.

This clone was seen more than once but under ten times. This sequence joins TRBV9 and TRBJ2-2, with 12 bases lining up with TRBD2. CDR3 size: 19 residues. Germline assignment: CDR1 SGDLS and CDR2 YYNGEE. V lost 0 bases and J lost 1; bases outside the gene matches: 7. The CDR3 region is CASSVVPSGGAGNTGELFF. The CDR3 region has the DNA TGTGCCAGCAGCGTAGTTCCTAGCGGGGGGGCCGGGAACACCGGGGAGCTGTTTTTT.

The CDR3 DNA is TGTGCCAGCGCCCCCGAGATTTCTCGCCTGGAGCCTATCGCGACCCAGTACTTC. This encodes CASAPEISRLEPIATQYF. The chain carries TRBV27 and TRBJ2-5, with D unclear. CDR1 and CDR2 (germline): MNHEY, SMNVEV (reference sequence). CDR3 size: 18 residues. The germline V and J ends were trimmed by 8 bases and 7 bases, with 32 bases remaining between them.

The CDR3 region is CASSPALRGQGNYGYTF. CDR3 nucleotides: TGTGCCAGCTCACCCGCGTTGAGGGGACAGGGGAACTATGGCTACACCTTC. The rearrangement joins TRBV18 to TRBJ1-2, with 10 bases identical to TRBD1. From germline, CDR1 is KGHSH and CDR2 LQKENI. J was trimmed by 2 bases and V by 3 bases; bases with no gene match: 9. The CDR3 totals 17 residues.

CDR3 protein: CASSIDASAYEQYF. The CDR3 nucleotides read TGTGCCAGTAGTATAGATGCTAGCGCCTACGAGCAGTACTTC. This chain connects TRBV19 to TRBJ2-7; TRBD2 is a possible D gene (6 bases). The CDR3 has 14 amino acids. Germline CDR1 reads LNHDA; CDR2 reads SQIVND (reference sequence). V was cut by 0 bases and J by 2 bases, with 8 bases left in between. The full variable domain, its missing parts supplied by reference TRBV19 and TRBJ2-7, is DGGITQSPKYLFRKEGQNVTLSCEQNLNHDAMYWYRQDPGQGLRLIYYSQIVNDFQKGDIAEGYSVSREKKESFPLTVTSAQKNPTAFYLCASSIDASAYEQYFGPGTRLTVT.

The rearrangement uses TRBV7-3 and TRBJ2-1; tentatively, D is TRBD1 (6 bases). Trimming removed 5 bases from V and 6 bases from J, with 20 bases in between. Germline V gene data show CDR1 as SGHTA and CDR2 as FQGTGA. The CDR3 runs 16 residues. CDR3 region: CASSPQDSSSANEQFF. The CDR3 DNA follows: TGTGCCAGCAGCCCTCAGGACAGCTCTTCGGCCAATGAGCAGTTCTTC.

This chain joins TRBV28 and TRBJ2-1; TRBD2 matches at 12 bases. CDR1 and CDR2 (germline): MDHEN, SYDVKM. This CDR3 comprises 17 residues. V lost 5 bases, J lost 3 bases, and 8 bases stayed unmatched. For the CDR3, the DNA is TGTGCCAGCAGTCCGTTAGGACTAGCGGGACTCTACAATGAGCAGTTCTTC. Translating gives CASSPLGLAGLYNEQFF.

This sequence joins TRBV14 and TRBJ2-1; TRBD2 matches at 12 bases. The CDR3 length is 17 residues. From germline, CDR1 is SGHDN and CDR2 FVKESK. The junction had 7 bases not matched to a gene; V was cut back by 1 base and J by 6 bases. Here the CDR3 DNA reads TGTGCCAGCAGCCAAGCCCGGACTAGCGGGGTGGGCAATGAGCAGTTCTTC. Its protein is CASSQARTSGVGNEQFF.

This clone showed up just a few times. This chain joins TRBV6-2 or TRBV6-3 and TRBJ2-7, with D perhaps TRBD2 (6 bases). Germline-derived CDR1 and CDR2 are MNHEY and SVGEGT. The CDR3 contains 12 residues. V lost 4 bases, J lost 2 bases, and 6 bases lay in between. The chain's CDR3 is CASSWGAYEQYF. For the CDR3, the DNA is TGTGCCAGCAGTTGGGGGGCCTACGAGCAGTACTTC.